What follows describes a single T cell receptor beta chain. Antigen specificity is unknown. Before the COVID-19 pandemic, during about 2011-2019, CD4+ T cells were taken from unexposed donors. The cells were cultured for 9 to 11 days before CD4+ T cells were isolated. Some clones are missing from TCRdb's copy, which holds only in-frame ones; the method was immunoSEQ multiplex PCR. The sample lists under 20,000 clones, 60% to 80% occurring once. This entry belongs to a study of CD4 T cells in relation to SARS-CoV-2 and coronaviruses. Study-wide context: ViraFEST: approximately 10-day antigen culture of PBMCs, then TCR beta CDR3 sequencing.

Trimming cost V 2 bases and J 4 bases, with 14 bases left between them. Germline V gene sequence: CDR1 LGHDT, CDR2 YNNKEL (reference sequence). The CDR3 sequence is 15 residues long. The rearrangement uses TRBV3-1 (or the pseudogene TRBV3-2) and TRBJ1-2, with D uncertain. The sequencing input was CD4+ T cells from PBMCs, cultured in vitro. The receptor comes from a human donor in good health. The CDR3 sequence is CASSQIHLYRYGYTF. In nucleotides, the CDR3 is TGTGCCAGCAGCCAAATCCACCTATATCGCTATGGCTACACCTTC.